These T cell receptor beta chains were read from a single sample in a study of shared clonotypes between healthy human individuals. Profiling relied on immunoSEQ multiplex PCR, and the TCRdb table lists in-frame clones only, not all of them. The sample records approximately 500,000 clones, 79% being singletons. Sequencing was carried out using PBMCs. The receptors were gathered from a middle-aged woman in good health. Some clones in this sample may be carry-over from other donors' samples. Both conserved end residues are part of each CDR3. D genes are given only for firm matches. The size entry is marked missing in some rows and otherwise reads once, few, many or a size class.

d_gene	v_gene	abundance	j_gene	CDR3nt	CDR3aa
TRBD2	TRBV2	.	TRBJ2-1	TGTGCCAGCAGTGAAGTAGGTAGCGGGAATGAGCAGTTCTTC	CASSEVGSGNEQFF
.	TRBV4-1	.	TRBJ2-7	TGCGCCAGCAGCCAAGAAGGGACCTACGAGCAGTACTTC	CASSQEGTYEQYF
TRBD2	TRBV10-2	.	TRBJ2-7	TGCGCCAGCAGTGAGGTAGCTAGCGGGAGCTACGAGCAGTACTTC	CASSEVASGSYEQYF
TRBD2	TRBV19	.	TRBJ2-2	TGTGCCAGTAGCGGGGCGGGAGTCACCGGGGAGCTGTTTTTT	CASSGAGVTGELFF
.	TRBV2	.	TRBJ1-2	TGTGCCAGCAGGAGGGGTACCCTTTTTGGCTACACCTTC	CASRRGTLFGYTF
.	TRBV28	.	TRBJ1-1	TGTGCCAGCAGTTCGCGGAGGCCGAACACTGAAGCTTTCTTT	CASSSRRPNTEAFF
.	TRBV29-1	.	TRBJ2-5	TGCAGCGTTGGGTCCGGGTCCTCCCAGTACTTC	CSVGSGSSQYF
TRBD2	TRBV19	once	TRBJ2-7	TGTGCCAGTAATCCAAGCGGGAGGATAAGGGACGAGCAGTACTTC	CASNPSGRIRDEQYF
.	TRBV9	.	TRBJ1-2	TGTGCCAGCAGCCCCCGCCCTGGGGACTATGGCTACACCTTC	CASSPRPGDYGYTF
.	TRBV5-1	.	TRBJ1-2	TGCGCCAGCAGCTTGGGGGCACTCGACTATGGCTACACCTTC	CASSLGALDYGYTF
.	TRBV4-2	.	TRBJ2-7	TGTGCCAGCAGCCAAGTTACCGGGACACGGCAGGGCGAGCAGTACTTC	CASSQVTGTRQGEQYF
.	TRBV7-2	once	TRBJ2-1	TGTGCCAGCAGCTTAGAAGCCTGGACTCAGCAGTTCTTC	CASSLEAWTQQFF
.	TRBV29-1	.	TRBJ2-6	TGCAGCGTTATAGGGGACTTCCTCCACACTGGGGCCAACGTCCTGACTTTC	CSVIGDFLHTGANVLTF
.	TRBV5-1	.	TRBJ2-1	TGCGCCAGCAGCGGACAGGGGTTTAGGCTAGCGGGAGTCAAGGAGCAGTTCTTC	CASSGQGFRLAGVKEQFF
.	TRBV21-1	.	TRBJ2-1	TGTGCCAACCCGGGACTAGCGGGAGGATCCGCCTACAATGAGCAGTTCTTC	CANPGLAGGSAYNEQFF
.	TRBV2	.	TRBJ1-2	TGTGCCAGCAGTGGCTTGGGGTTTGGCTACACCTTC	CASSGLGFGYTF
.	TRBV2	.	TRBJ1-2	TGTGCCAGCAGTCCGGGCGAATATGGCTACACCTTC	CASSPGEYGYTF
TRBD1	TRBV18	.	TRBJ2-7	TGTGCCAGCTCAGAAGGACAGGGATTAGACGAGCAGTACTTC	CASSEGQGLDEQYF
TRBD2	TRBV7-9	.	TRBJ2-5	TGTGCCAGCAGCTTATATTTTGCGGGAGGGGAGACCCAGTACTTC	CASSLYFAGGETQYF
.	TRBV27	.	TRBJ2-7	TGTGCCAGCAGTTTTAACAGGGATTACGAGCAGTACTTC	CASSFNRDYEQYF
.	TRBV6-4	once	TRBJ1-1	TGTGCCAGCAGTGACGAGGGGGGCACTGAAGCTTTCTTT	CASSDEGGTEAFF
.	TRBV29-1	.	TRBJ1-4	TGCAGCGTAAAGGGGTTCCGGTTGGCAACTAATGAAAAACTGTTTTTT	CSVKGFRLATNEKLFF
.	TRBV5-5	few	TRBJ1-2	TGTGCCAGCAGCTCCTATGGCTACACCTTC	CASSSYGYTF
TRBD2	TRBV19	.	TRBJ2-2	TGTGCCAGTACCCCGACTAGCGGGAGGCCCCTAGGGGGGGAGCTGTTTTTT	CASTPTSGRPLGGELFF
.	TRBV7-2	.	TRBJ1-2	TGTGCCAGCAGCTCTCCGGGGGCGGTCTATGGCTACACCTTC	CASSSPGAVYGYTF
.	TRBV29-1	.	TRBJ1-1	TGCAGCGTTGGACGGACGGTGAACACTGAAGCTTTCTTT	CSVGRTVNTEAFF
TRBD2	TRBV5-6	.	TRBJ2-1	TGTGCCAGCAGCTTAGGACTGTGGCGAAGCGGGATCCACAATGAGCAGTTCTTC	CASSLGLWRSGIHNEQFF
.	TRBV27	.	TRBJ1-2	TGTGCCAGCAGTTTATCCCAGGGGAACTCCTATGGCTACACCTTC	CASSLSQGNSYGYTF
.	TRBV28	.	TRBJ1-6	TGTGCCAGCAGTTTGGATCATAATTCACCCCTCCACTTT	CASSLDHNSPLHF
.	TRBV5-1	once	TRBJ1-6	TGCGCCAGCAGCCCCCGGAGTGAGTGGGGGGCGCAAAATTCACCCCTCCACTTT	CASSPRSEWGAQNSPLHF
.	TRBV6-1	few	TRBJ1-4	TGTGCCAGCAGTAAGGACATGATTGAAGAAAAACTGTTTTTT	CASSKDMIEEKLFF
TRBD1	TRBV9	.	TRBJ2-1	TGTGCCAGCAGCGTAGATCCCACAGGGGGCTCAAAGAGCTCCTACAATGAGCAGTTCTTC	CASSVDPTGGSKSSYNEQFF
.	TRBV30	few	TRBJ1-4	TGTGCCTGGAGTGTACGAACAGCGCCCTATGAAAAACTGTTTTTT	CAWSVRTAPYEKLFF
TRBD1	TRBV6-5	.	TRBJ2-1	TGTGCCAGCAGTTACTCGAGGGACAGGGGTGCCGATGAGCAGTTCTTC	CASSYSRDRGADEQFF
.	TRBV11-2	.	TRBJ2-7	TGTGCCAGCAGCGCTGGTTTAGCGGAGGGGATCTACGAGCAGTACTTC	CASSAGLAEGIYEQYF
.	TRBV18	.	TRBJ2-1	TGTGCCAGCTCACCGGGCCTAGCGCGCGATGAGCAGTTCTTC	CASSPGLARDEQFF
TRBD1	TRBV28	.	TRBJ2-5	TGTGCCAGCAGTCGGACAGGCCTTCAAGAGACCCAGTACTTC	CASSRTGLQETQYF
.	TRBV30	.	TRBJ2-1	TGTGCCTGGAGTGTTTTAACCGGGACCGAGCAGTTCTTC	CAWSVLTGTEQFF
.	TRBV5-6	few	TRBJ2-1	TGTGCCAGCAGCTTGGGACGGAACAATGAGCAGTTCTTC	CASSLGRNNEQFF
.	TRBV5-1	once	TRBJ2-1	TGCGCCAGCAGCTTGGCAGGTAATGAGCAGTTCTTC	CASSLAGNEQFF
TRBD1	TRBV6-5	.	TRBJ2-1	TGTGCCAGCAGTTCACAGGGGTTTGAGCAGTTCTTC	CASSSQGFEQFF
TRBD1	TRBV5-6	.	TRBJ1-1	TGTGCCAGCAGCTTGGTTGCAGGGGGCGATGTGGACACTGAAGCTTTCTTT	CASSLVAGGDVDTEAFF
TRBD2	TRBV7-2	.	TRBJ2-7	TGTGCCAGCAGCTTTGCGGGAGAGGGGTACGAGCAGTACTTC	CASSFAGEGYEQYF
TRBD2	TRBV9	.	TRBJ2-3	TGTGCCAGCAGCGCCCAGACTAGCGGAGGGGGTTCGGATACGCAGTATTTT	CASSAQTSGGGSDTQYF
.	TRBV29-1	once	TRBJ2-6	TGCAGCGTTGAATCCGGGTCTTCAAATGGGGCCAACGTCCTGACTTTC	CSVESGSSNGANVLTF
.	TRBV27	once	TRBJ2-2	TGTGCCAGCAGTTTGGTCCGGGAACCGAACACCGGGGAGCTGTTTTTT	CASSLVREPNTGELFF
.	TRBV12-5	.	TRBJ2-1	TGTGCTAGTGGTTTGGTATCCGATTTGAGGGTCCACAATGAGCAGTTCTTC	CASGLVSDLRVHNEQFF
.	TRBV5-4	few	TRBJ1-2	TGTGCCAGCAGCTTGGCCCGGAAGGGGGACTATGGCTACACCTTC	CASSLARKGDYGYTF